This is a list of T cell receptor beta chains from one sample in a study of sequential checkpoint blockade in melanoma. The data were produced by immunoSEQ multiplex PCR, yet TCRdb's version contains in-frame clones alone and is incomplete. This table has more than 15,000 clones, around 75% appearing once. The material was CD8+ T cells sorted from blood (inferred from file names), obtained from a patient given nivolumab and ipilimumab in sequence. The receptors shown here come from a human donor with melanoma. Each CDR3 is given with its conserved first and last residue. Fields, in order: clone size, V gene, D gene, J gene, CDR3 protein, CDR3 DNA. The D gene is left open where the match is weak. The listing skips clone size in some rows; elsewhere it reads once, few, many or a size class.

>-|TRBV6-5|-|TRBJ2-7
CASSSLGGPYEQYF
TGTGCCAGCAGCTCTCTGGGGGGACCCTACGAGCAGTACTTC
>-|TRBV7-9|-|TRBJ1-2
CASSLGGVFSYGYTF
TGTGCCAGCAGCTTAGGAGGCGTATTTAGCTATGGCTACACCTTC
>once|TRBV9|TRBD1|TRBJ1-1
CASSVEDRDTEAFF
TGTGCCAGCAGCGTAGAAGACAGGGATACTGAAGCTTTCTTT
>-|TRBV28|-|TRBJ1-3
CASSDRGASSGNTIYF
TGTGCCAGCAGCGACCGGGGTGCGAGCTCTGGAAACACCATATATTTT
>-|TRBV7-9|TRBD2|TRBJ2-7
CASSLGPSGGDEQYF
TGTGCCAGCAGCCTGGGGCCTAGCGGGGGCGACGAGCAGTACTTC
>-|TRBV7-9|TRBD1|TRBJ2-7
CASSTTGGFDEQYF
TGTGCCAGCAGCACGACAGGGGGCTTCGACGAGCAGTACTTC
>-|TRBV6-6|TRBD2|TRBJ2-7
CASSPEAGVLEQYF
TGTGCCAGCAGCCCCGAAGCGGGGGTGCTCGAGCAGTACTTC
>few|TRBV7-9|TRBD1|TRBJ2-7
CASSLDLGGTEQYF
TGTGCCAGCAGCTTAGATTTAGGGGGCACGGAGCAGTACTTC
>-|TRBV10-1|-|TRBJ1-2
CASSEGENRGYTF
TGCGCCAGCAGTGAGGGAGAAAATCGGGGCTACACCTTC
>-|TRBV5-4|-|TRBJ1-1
CASSLATDTEAFF
TGTGCCAGCAGCTTGGCGACAGACACTGAAGCTTTCTTT
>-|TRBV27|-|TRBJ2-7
CASSLSGEGYEQYF
TGTGCCAGCAGTTTATCTGGAGAAGGCTACGAGCAGTACTTC
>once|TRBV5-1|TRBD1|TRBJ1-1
CASSPRGQENTEAFF
TGCGCCAGCAGCCCCCGCGGACAGGAGAACACTGAAGCTTTCTTT
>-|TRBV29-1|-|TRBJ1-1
CSVKSQGTEAFF
TGCAGCGTAAAGTCGCAGGGCACTGAAGCTTTCTTT
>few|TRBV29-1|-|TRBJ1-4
CSVEEVGQLNEKLFF
TGCAGCGTTGAAGAAGTGGGGCAGCTTAATGAAAAACTGTTTTTT
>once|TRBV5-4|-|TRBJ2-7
CASSFGGSAYEQYF
TGTGCCAGCAGCTTCGGAGGGAGCGCCTACGAGCAGTACTTC
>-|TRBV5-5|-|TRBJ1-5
CASSLGQRNQPQHF
TGTGCCAGCAGCTTGGGACAGAGAAATCAGCCCCAGCATTTT
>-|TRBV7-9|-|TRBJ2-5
CASSKRLGSETQYF
TGTGCCAGCAGCAAGCGACTAGGCTCGGAGACCCAGTACTTC
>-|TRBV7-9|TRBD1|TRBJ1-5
CASSRQGTGQPQHF
TGTGCCAGCAGCCGACAGGGAACGGGTCAGCCCCAGCATTTT
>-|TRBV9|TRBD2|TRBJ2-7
CASSARDGLAGPEEQYF
TGTGCCAGCAGCGCTAGGGACGGACTAGCGGGACCTGAAGAGCAGTACTTC
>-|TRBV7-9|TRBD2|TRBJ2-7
CASSSLSGSPYEQYF
TGTGCCAGCAGCTCCTTAAGCGGGAGTCCATACGAGCAGTACTTC
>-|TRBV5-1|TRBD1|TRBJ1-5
CASSLTGAGNQPQHF
TGCGCCAGCAGCTTGACAGGGGCAGGGAATCAGCCCCAGCATTTT
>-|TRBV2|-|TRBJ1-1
CASSVRGGGTEAFF
TGTGCCAGCAGTGTACGCGGGGGTGGGACTGAAGCTTTCTTT
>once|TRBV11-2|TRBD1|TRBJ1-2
CASSLDPGRGTNYGYTF
TGTGCCAGCAGCTTAGATCCGGGCAGGGGGACTAACTATGGCTACACCTTC
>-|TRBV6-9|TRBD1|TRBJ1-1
CASSSWTGNTEAFF
TGTGCCAGCAGCTCTTGGACAGGGAACACTGAAGCTTTCTTT
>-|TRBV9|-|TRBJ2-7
CASSAAEGAHEQYF
TGTGCCAGCAGCGCCGCCGAGGGAGCCCACGAGCAGTACTTC
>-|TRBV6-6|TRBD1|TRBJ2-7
CASSSRDSTNYEQYF
TGTGCCAGCAGCTCAAGGGACAGCACGAACTACGAGCAGTACTTC
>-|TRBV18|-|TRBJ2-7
CASSPPDSSYEQYF
TGTGCCAGCTCACCCCCGGACTCCTCTTACGAGCAGTACTTC
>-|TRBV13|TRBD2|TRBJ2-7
CASSQSGMGYEQYF
TGTGCCAGCAGTCAAAGCGGGATGGGCTACGAGCAGTACTTC
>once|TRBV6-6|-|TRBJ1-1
CASTFGAQRNTEAFF
TGTGCCAGCACCTTTGGGGCACAGAGGAACACTGAAGCTTTCTTT
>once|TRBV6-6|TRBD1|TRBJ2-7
CASRDRTSYEQYF
TGTGCCAGCCGGGACAGGACCTCCTACGAGCAGTACTTC
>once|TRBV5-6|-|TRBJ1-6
CASSWGVNSPLHF
TGTGCCAGCAGTTGGGGGGTTAATTCACCCCTCCACTTT
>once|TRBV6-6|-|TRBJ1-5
CASSHTSNQPQHF
TGTGCCAGCAGCCACACTAGCAATCAGCCCCAGCATTTT
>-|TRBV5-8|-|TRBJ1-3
CASSLSDRYFSGNTIYF
TGTGCCAGCAGCCTTTCTGACAGATACTTCTCTGGAAACACCATATATTTT
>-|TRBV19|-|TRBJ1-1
CASDGGGWTEAFF
TGTGCCAGCGACGGAGGAGGGTGGACTGAAGCTTTCTTT
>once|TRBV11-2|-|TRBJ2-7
CASSFAVAYEQYF
TGTGCCAGCAGCTTCGCAGTCGCCTACGAGCAGTACTTC
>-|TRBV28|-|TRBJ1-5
CASSLFPQGNQPQHF
TGTGCCAGCAGTTTATTCCCCCAGGGAAATCAGCCCCAGCATTTT